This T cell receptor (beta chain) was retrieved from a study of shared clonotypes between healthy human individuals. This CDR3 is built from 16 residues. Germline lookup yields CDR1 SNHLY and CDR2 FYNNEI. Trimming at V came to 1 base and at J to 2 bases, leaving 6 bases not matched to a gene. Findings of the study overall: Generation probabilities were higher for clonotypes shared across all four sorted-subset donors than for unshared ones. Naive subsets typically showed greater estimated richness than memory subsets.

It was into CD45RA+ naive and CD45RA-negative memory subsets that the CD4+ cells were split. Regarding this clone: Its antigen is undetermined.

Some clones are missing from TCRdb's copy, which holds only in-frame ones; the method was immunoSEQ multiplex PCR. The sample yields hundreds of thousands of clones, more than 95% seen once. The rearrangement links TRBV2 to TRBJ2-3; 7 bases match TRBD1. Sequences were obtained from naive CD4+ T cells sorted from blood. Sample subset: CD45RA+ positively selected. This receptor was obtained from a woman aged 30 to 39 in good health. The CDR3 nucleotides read TGTGCCAGCAGTGAAGTAGGGGGCGGAAACACAGATACGCAGTATTTT. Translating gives CASSEVGGGNTDTQYF.